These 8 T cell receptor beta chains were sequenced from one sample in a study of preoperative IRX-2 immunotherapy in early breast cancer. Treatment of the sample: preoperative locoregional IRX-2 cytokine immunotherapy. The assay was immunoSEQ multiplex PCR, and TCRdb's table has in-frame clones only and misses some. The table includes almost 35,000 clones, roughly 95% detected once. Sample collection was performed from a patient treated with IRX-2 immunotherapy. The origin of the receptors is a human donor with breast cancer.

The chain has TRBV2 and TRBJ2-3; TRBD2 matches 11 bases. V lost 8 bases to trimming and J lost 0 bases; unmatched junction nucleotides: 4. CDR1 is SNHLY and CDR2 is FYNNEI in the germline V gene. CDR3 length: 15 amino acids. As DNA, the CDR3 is TGTGCCAGCGAGACTAGCGGGGACAGCACAGATACGCAGTATTTT. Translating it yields CASETSGDSTDTQYF.

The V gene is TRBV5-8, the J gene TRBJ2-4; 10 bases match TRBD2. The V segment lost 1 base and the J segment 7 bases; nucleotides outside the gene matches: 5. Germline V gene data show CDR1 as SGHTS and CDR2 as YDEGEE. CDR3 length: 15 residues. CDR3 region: CASSLTSGVGNIQYF. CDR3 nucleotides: TGTGCCAGCAGCTTGACTAGCGGGGTAGGGAACATTCAGTACTTC.

The CDR3 here is CSAWDVTEFFF. CDR3 coding DNA: TGCAGTGCTTGGGACGTAACAGAGTTTTTCTTT. The chain combines TRBV20-1 with TRBJ1-1; maybe TRBD1 (5 bases). V lost 5 bases and J 13 bases, leaving 17 bases between the germline ends. Germline V gene data show CDR1 as DFQATT and CDR2 as SNEGSKA (reference sequence). This CDR3 has 11 amino acids.

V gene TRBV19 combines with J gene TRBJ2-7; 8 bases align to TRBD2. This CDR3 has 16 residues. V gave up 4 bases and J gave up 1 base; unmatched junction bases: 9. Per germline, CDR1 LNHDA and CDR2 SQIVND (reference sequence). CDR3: CASSRASASGSYEQYF. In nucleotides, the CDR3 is TGTGCCAGTAGTAGAGCTTCGGCTAGCGGGTCCTACGAGCAGTACTTC.

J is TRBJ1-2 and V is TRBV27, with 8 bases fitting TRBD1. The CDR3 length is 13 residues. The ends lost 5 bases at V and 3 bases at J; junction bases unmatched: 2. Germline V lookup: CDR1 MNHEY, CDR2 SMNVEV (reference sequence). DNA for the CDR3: TGTGCCAGCAGTAAGACAGGGGACTATGGCTACACCTTC. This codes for CASSKTGDYGYTF.

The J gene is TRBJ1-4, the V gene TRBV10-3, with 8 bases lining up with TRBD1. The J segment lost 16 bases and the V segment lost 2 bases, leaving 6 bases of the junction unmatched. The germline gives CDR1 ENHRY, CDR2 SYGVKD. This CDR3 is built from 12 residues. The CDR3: CAISEQGASRFF. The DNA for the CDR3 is TGTGCCATCAGTGAGCAGGGGGCCTCTCGGTTTTTT.

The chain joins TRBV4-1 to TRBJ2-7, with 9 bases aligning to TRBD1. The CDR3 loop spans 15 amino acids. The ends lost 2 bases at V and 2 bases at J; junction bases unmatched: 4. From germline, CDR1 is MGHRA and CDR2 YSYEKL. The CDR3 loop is CASSQRQGGPYEQYF. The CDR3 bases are TGCGCCAGCAGCCAAAGACAGGGGGGTCCCTACGAGCAGTACTTC.

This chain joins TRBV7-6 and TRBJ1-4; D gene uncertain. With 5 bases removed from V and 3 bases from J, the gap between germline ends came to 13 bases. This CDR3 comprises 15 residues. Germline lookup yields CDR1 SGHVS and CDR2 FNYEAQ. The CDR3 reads CASSLRGRANEKLFF. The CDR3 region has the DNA TGTGCCAGCAGCCTACGGGGAAGGGCTAATGAAAAACTGTTTTTT.